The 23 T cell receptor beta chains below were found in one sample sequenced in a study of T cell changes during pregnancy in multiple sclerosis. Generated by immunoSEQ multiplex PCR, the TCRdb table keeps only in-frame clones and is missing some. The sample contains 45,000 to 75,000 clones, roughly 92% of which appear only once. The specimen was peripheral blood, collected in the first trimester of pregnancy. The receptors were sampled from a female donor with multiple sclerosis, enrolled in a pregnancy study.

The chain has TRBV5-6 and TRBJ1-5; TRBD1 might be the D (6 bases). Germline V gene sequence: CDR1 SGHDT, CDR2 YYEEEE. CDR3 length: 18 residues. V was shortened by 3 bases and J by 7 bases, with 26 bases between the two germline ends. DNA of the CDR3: TGTGCCAGCAGCTCCTTTGCGAGGGGGAGGGAAGGAAACCAGCCCCAGCATTTT. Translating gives CASSSFARGREGNQPQHF.

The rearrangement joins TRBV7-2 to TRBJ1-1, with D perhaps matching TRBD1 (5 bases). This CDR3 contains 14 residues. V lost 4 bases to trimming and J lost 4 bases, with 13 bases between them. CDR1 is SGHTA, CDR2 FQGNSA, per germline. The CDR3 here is CASSSQGGFTEAFF. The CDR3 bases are TGTGCCAGCAGCTCCCAGGGAGGGTTCACTGAAGCTTTCTTT.

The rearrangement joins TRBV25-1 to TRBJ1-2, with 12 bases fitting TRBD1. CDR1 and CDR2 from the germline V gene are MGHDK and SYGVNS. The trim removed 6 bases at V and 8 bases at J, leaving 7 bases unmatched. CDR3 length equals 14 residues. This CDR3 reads CASRGQGAAGGYTF. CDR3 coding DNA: TGTGCCAGCAGGGGACAGGGGGCCGCGGGAGGCTACACCTTC.

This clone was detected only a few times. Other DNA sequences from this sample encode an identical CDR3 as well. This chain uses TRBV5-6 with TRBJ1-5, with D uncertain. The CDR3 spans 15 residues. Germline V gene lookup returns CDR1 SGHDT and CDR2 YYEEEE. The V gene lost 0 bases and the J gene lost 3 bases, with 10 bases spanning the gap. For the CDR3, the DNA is TGTGCCAGCAGCTTGGCCCCGGGGTCCAATCAGCCCCAGCATTTT. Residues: CASSLAPGSNQPQHF.

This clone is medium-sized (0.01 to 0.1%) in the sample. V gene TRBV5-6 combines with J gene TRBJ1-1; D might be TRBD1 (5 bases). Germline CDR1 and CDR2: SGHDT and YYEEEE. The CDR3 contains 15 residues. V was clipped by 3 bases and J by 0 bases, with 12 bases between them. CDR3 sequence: CASSSEGLVNTEAFF. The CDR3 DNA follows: TGTGCCAGCAGCTCGGAGGGGTTAGTGAACACTGAAGCTTTCTTT.

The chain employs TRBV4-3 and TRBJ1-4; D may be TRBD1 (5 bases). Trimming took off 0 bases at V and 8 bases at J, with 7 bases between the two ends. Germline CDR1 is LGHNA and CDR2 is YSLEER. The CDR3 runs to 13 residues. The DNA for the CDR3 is TGCGCCAGCAGCCAAGACAGGGTGGAAAAACTGTTTTTT. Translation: CASSQDRVEKLFF.

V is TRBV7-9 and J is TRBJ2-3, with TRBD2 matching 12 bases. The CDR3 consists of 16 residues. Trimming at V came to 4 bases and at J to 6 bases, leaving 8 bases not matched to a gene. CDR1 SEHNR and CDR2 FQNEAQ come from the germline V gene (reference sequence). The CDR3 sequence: CASSSTSGGLMDTQYF. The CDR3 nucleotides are TGTGCCAGCAGCTCGACTAGCGGGGGACTCATGGATACGCAGTATTTT.

CDR3 amino acids: CASSPLGQATGYTF. The DNA for the CDR3 is TGTGCCAGCAGCCCCCTGGGACAGGCGACGGGCTACACCTTC. This sequence joins TRBV5-5 and TRBJ1-2; TRBD1 aligns across 8 bases. The CDR3 totals 14 residues. V was pared by 4 bases and J by 8 bases, with 10 bases of the junction left unmatched. Germline lookup yields CDR1 SGHKS and CDR2 YYEKEE (reference sequence).

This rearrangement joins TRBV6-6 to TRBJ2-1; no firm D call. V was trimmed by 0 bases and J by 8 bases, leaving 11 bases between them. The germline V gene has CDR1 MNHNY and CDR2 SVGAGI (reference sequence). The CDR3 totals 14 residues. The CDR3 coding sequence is TGTGCCAGCAGTTACTCGAGTAGCCGGGATGAGCAGTTCTTC. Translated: CASSYSSSRDEQFF.

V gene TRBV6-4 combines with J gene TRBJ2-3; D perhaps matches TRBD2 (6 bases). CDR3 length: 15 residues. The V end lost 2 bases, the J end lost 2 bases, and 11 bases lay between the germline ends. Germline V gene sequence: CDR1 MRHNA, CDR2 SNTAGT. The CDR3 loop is CASSDGGRHTDTQYF. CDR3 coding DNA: TGTGCCAGCAGTGACGGGGGGAGGCACACAGATACGCAGTATTTT.

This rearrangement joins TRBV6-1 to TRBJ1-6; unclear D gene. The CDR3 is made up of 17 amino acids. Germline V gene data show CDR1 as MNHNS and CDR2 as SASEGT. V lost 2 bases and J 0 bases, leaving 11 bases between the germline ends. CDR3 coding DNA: TGTGCCAGCAGTGAATTCGGAGGGAGCTCCTATAATTCACCCCTCCACTTT. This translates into CASSEFGGSSYNSPLHF.

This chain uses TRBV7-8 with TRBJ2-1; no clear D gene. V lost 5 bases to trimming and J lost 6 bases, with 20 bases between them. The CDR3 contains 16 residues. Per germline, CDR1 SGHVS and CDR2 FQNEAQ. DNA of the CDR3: TGTGCCAGCAGCGTCTTGAAGTCGGGTAATCGCAATGAGCAGTTCTTC. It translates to CASSVLKSGNRNEQFF.

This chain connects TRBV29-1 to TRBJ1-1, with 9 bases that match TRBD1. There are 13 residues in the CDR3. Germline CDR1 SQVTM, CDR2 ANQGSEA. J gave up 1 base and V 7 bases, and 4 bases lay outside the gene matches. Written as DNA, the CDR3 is TGCAGCGCGGACAGGGGAAAGAACACTGAAGCTTTCTTT. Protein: CSADRGKNTEAFF.

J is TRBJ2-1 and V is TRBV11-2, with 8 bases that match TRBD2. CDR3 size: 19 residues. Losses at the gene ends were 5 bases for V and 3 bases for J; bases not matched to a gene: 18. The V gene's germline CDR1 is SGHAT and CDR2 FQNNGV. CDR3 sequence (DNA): TGTGCCAGCAGCAGTGATCGGGGGGGCGCCGGCTCTAGCTACAATGAGCAGTTCTTC. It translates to CASSSDRGGAGSSYNEQFF.

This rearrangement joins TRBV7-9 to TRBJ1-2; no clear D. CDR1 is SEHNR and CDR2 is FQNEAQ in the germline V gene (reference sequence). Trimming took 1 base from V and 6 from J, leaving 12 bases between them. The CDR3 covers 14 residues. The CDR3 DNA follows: TGTGCCAGCAGCTTAGGGTCGCCAATAGATGGCTACACCTTC. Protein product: CASSLGSPIDGYTF.

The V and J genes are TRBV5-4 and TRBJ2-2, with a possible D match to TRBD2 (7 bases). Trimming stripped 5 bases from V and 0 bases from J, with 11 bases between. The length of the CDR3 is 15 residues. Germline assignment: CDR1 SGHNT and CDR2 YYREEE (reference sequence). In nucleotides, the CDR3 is TGTGCCAGCAGGGGAGGGGGGACGAACACCGGGGAGCTGTTTTTT. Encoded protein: CASRGGGTNTGELFF.

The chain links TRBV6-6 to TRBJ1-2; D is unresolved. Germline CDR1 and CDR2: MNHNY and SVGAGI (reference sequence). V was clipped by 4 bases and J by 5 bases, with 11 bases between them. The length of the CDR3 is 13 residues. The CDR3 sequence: CASSSSGNYGYTF. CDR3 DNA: TGTGCCAGCAGTTCGTCCGGGAATTATGGCTACACCTTC.

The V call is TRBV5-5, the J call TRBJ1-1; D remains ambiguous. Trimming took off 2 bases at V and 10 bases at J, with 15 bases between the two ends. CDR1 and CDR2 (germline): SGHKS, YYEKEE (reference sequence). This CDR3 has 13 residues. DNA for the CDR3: TGTGCCAGCAGCTTACTGAGTCTCGGAGGAGCTTTCTTT. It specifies CASSLLSLGGAFF.

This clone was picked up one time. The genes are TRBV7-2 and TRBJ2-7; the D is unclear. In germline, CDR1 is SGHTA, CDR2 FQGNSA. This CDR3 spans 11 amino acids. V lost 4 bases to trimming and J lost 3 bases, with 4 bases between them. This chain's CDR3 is CASSSLYEQYF. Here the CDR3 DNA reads TGTGCCAGCAGCTCCCTCTACGAGCAGTACTTC.

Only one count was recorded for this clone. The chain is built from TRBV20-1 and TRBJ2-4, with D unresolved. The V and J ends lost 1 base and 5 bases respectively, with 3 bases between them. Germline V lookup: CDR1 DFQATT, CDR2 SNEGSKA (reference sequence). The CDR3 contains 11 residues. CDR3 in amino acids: CSARVENIQYF. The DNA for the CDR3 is TGCAGTGCTAGAGTAGAAAACATTCAGTACTTC.

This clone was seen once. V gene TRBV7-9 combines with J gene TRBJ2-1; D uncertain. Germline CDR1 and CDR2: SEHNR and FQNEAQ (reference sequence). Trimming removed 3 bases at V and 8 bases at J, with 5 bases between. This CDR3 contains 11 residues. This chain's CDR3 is CASSFLYEQFF. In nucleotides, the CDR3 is TGTGCCAGCAGCTTTCTTTATGAGCAGTTCTTC.

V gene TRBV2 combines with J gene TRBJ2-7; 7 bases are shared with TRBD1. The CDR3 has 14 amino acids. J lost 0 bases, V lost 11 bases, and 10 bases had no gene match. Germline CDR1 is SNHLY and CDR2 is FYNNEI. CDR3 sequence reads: CAGQDRSGSYEQYF. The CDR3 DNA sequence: TGTGCCGGCCAGGACAGGTCCGGCTCCTACGAGCAGTACTTC. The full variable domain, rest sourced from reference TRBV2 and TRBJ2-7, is EPEVTQTPSHQVTQMGQEVILRCVPISNHLYFYWYRQILGQKVEFLVSFYNNEISEKSEIFDDQFSVERPDGSNFTLKIRSTKLEDSAMYFCAGQDRSGSYEQYFGPGTRLTVT.

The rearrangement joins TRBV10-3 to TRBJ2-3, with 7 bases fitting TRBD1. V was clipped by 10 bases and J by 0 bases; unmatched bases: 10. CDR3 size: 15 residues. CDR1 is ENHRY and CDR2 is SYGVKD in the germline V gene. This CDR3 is CATNLDRTSTDTQYF. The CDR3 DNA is TGTGCCACTAACTTGGACAGGACGAGCACAGATACGCAGTATTTT.